Following are 26 T cell receptor beta chains from one sample sequenced in a study of blood T cell repertoires in COVID-19. Some clones are missing from TCRdb's copy, which holds only in-frame ones; the method was immunoSEQ multiplex PCR. The data hold 20,000 or so clones, with 86% observed a single time. Sequencing was performed on peripheral blood. The source is a woman older than 75 with active or convalescent COVID-19.

This clone occurred once. DNA for the CDR3: TGCGCCAGCAGCCCGCAGGGGTATTCAGGGGACGAGCAGTACTTC. This translates into CASSPQGYSGDEQYF. The rearrangement uses TRBV5-1 and TRBJ2-7; D is possibly TRBD1 (6 bases). The CDR3 is 15 amino acids. Germline CDR1 and CDR2: SGHRS and YFSETQ. Trimming removed 4 bases from V and 5 bases from J, with 19 bases in between.

This clone occurred a few times. The chain couples TRBV5-1 to TRBJ2-2; D is unclear. There are 12 residues in the CDR3. The germline V gene has CDR1 SGHRS and CDR2 YFSETQ. The V gene lost 3 bases and the J gene lost 7 bases, with 7 bases spanning the gap. The chain's CDR3 is CASSSPGGELFF. The CDR3 DNA reads as TGCGCCAGCAGCTCCCCCGGCGGGGAGCTGTTTTTT.

The chain joins TRBV5-4 to TRBJ2-7, with TRBD2 matching over 8 bases. Germline CDR1 and CDR2: SGHNT and YYREEE (reference sequence). V shed 0 bases and J 7 bases; nucleotides not matched to a gene: 9. There are 15 residues in the CDR3. The CDR3 DNA follows: TGTGCCAGCAGCTTGGAAGTAGTAGCGGGAAGGGAGCAGTACTTC. Translated, it gives CASSLEVVAGREQYF.

The V and J genes are TRBV7-8 and TRBJ1-6, with D uncertain. V was pared by 4 bases and J by 1 base, with 14 bases between. CDR1 is SGHVS and CDR2 is FQNEAQ in the germline V gene. CDR3 size: 17 residues. CDR3 loop: CASSSGGGSSYNSPLHF. In DNA form, the CDR3 reads TGTGCCAGCAGCTCTGGTGGAGGGAGTTCCTATAATTCACCCCTCCACTTT.

This clone has only one observation. The rearrangement joins TRBV9 to TRBJ1-5, with D hard to call. Germline V gene data show CDR1 as SGDLS and CDR2 as YYNGEE. Deletions cut 4 bases from V and 4 bases from J, with 15 bases between. CDR3 length: 15 amino acids. CDR3 DNA sequence: TGTGCCAGCAGCCCAATGGCGGGGTGGAATCAGCCCCAGCATTTT. It encodes CASSPMAGWNQPQHF.

The V and J genes are TRBV10-1 and TRBJ2-1, with 8 bases lining up with TRBD2. This CDR3 comprises 14 residues. The germline V gene has CDR1 WNHNN and CDR2 SYGVQD (reference sequence). V was clipped by 8 bases and J by 5 bases; unmatched bases: 8. The CDR3 reads CASSRAGGDNEQFF. CDR3 sequence (DNA): TGCGCCAGCTCGAGGGCCGGGGGGGACAATGAGCAGTTCTTC.

The chain is built from TRBV5-6 and TRBJ1-2; tentatively, D is TRBD1 (5 bases). CDR1 is SGHDT and CDR2 is YYEEEE in the germline V gene. V gave up 1 base and J gave up 7 bases, with 17 bases separating them. This CDR3 contains 15 residues. CDR3 loop: CASSLWVDRGSGYTF. The CDR3, as DNA: TGTGCCAGCAGCTTGTGGGTCGACAGAGGTAGTGGCTACACCTTC.

The chain couples TRBV3-1 (or the pseudogene TRBV3-2) to TRBJ2-3; 12 bases map to TRBD1. The CDR3 spans 15 residues. Looked up from germline, CDR1 is LGHDT and CDR2 is YNNKEL (reference sequence). Germline trimming cut 4 bases from V and 10 bases from J; bases unmatched to any gene: 9. The CDR3 coding sequence is TGTGCCAGCAGCCGAAGCGGGGACAGGGGGCGGGCGCAGTATTTT. Protein sequence: CASSRSGDRGRAQYF.

The chain employs TRBV19 and TRBJ2-1; TRBD2 aligns across 12 bases. CDR1 and CDR2 from the germline V gene are LNHDA and SQIVND (reference sequence). V shed 5 bases and J 10 bases; nucleotides not matched to a gene: 12. The CDR3 consists of 16 residues. The CDR3: CASSHHASGGAGEQFF. CDR3 bases: TGTGCCAGTAGTCACCACGCTAGCGGGGGGGCAGGGGAGCAGTTCTTC.

The chain links TRBV7-2 to TRBJ2-2, with a weak D call TRBD2 (7 bases). The CDR3 loop spans 15 amino acids. The V end was cut by 4 bases, the J end by 5 bases, with 14 bases between. Per the germline V gene, CDR1 is SGHTA and CDR2 is FQGNSA. This chain's CDR3 is CASSSIGGRTGELFF. For the CDR3, the DNA is TGTGCCAGCAGCTCGATCGGGGGGCGGACCGGGGAGCTGTTTTTT.

The gene calls are TRBV14 and TRBJ2-5; no clear D gene. The V gene lost 4 bases and the J gene lost 3 bases, with 6 bases spanning the gap. From germline, CDR1 is SGHDN and CDR2 FVKESK. The CDR3 is 12 amino acids. The CDR3 reads CASSLRKETQYF. CDR3 DNA sequence: TGTGCCAGCAGCCTGCGAAAAGAGACCCAGTACTTC.

This chain connects TRBV27 to TRBJ1-2, with 8 bases identical to TRBD1. Germline V gene sequence: CDR1 MNHEY, CDR2 SMNVEV (reference sequence). CDR3 length: 14 residues. V lost 1 base to trimming and J lost 4 bases; unmatched junction nucleotides: 2. The CDR3 sequence is CASSLLGTGYGYTF. The CDR3 DNA reads TGTGCCAGCAGTTTATTAGGGACAGGCTATGGCTACACCTTC.

The V gene is TRBV6-5, the J gene TRBJ2-5; D call uncertain. The V gene lost 6 bases and the J gene lost 7 bases, with 15 bases spanning the gap. The CDR3 is 13 amino acids. Germline-derived CDR1 and CDR2 are MNHEY and SVGAGI. The CDR3 region has the DNA TGTGCCAGCAGCCCCCTAGTGTCTGGGACCCAGTACTTC. Encoded protein: CASSPLVSGTQYF.

V is TRBV2 and J is TRBJ2-1; tentative D call: TRBD1 (5 bases). Trimming shortened V by 2 bases and J by 15 bases, and 11 bases separated the two germline ends. The CDR3 consists of 11 residues. The germline V gene encodes CDR1 SNHLY and CDR2 FYNNEI. In DNA, the CDR3 is TGTGCCAGCAGTGAATTTCAGGGTCTGTTCTTC. This translates into CASSEFQGLFF.

The chain has TRBV18 and TRBJ1-1, with D uncertain. V gave up 3 bases and J gave up 5 bases, with 22 bases separating them. Germline assignment: CDR1 KGHSH and CDR2 LQKENI. The CDR3 is made up of 17 amino acids. The CDR3 reads CASSPQVFAVGKTEAFF. The CDR3 DNA reads TGTGCCAGCTCACCTCAGGTTTTCGCAGTCGGGAAGACTGAAGCTTTCTTT.

This clone appeared a few times. The chain couples TRBV6-2 or TRBV6-3 to TRBJ2-7, with 8 bases identical to TRBD1. V dropped 6 bases and J dropped 4; count of bases not matched to a gene: 11. Germline values: CDR1 MNHEY, CDR2 SVGEGT. There are 15 residues in the CDR3. Here the CDR3 DNA reads TGTGCCAGCAGCTCCCCGCAGGGGGCTGTTTACGAGCAGTACTTC. Amino acids: CASSSPQGAVYEQYF.

V is TRBV6-5 and J is TRBJ1-3; no reliable D call. Germline V CDR1 and CDR2: MNHEY, SVGAGI. CDR3 size: 14 residues. Trimming left V 8 bases short and J 4 bases short, with 15 bases between. The CDR3 region has the DNA TGTGCCAGCGACCACACAGAATACGGAAACACCATATATTTT. Its protein product is CASDHTEYGNTIYF.

This chain joins TRBV6-5 and TRBJ1-6, with 10 bases that match TRBD1. V dropped 8 bases and J dropped 14; count of bases not matched to a gene: 9. Germline lookup yields CDR1 MNHEY and CDR2 SVGAGI. This CDR3 has 13 amino acids. CDR3 in DNA: TGTGCCAGCCGGGACAGGGGCCTTAGGGCCCTCCACTTT. It codes for CASRDRGLRALHF.

J is TRBJ1-2 and V is TRBV5-1, with D perhaps TRBD1 (6 bases). V was clipped by 3 bases and J by 2 bases, with 20 bases between them. Germline loops: CDR1 SGHRS, CDR2 YFSETQ. The CDR3 runs to 17 residues. The CDR3 region is CASSWNPGQTDNYGYTF. The CDR3 DNA follows: TGCGCCAGCAGCTGGAACCCTGGACAGACCGACAACTATGGCTACACCTTC.

The CDR3 is CASSSRDRGIMNTEAFF. The CDR3 region has the DNA TGCGCCAGCAGCTCCCGGGACAGGGGAATAATGAACACTGAAGCTTTCTTT. This sequence joins TRBV5-1 and TRBJ1-1; 10 bases are shared with TRBD1. Germline V lookup: CDR1 SGHRS, CDR2 YFSETQ. The CDR3 loop spans 17 amino acids. V gave up 3 bases and J gave up 0 bases; unmatched junction bases: 8. The full variable domain, its missing parts supplied by reference TRBV5-1 and TRBJ1-1, is KAGVTQTPRYLIKTRGQQVTLSCSPISGHRSVSWYQQTPGQGLQFLFEYFSETQRNKGNFPGRFSGRQFSNSRSEMNVSTLELGDSALYLCASSSRDRGIMNTEAFFGQGTRLTVV.

The chain combines TRBV11-2 with TRBJ2-5; 7 bases agree with TRBD2. Unmatched junction bases numbered 13, after V lost 1 base and J lost 11 bases. CDR1 SGHAT and CDR2 FQNNGV come from the germline V gene. This CDR3 region has 15 residues. The CDR3 is CASSLGVSGSVNQYF. The CDR3 nucleotides read TGTGCCAGCAGCTTAGGGGTTAGCGGGTCCGTTAATCAGTACTTC.

This sequence joins TRBV27 and TRBJ2-1; a weak D match, TRBD1 (6 bases). This CDR3 has 13 residues. V lost 5 bases and J 8 bases, leaving 13 bases between the germline ends. Germline assignment: CDR1 MNHEY and CDR2 SMNVEV (reference sequence). This chain's CDR3 is CASSRTVGYEQFF. As DNA, the CDR3 is TGTGCCAGCAGTAGGACAGTTGGCTATGAGCAGTTCTTC.

This sequence joins TRBV12-3 or TRBV12-4 and TRBJ1-5, with D possibly being TRBD1 (6 bases). There are 12 residues in the CDR3. V dropped 1 base and J dropped 13 bases, with 11 bases sitting between them. The CDR3 DNA follows: TGTGCCAGCAGTTTAGAAACAGGGTCACAGCATTTT. This encodes CASSLETGSQHF.

The V call is TRBV18, the J call TRBJ2-7; the match to TRBD2 covers 10 bases. Germline V gene sequence: CDR1 KGHSH, CDR2 LQKENI. V dropped 5 bases and J dropped 1; count of bases not matched to a gene: 8. The CDR3 runs 16 residues. The chain's CDR3 is CASSVSAGGLSYEQYF. CDR3 DNA sequence: TGTGCCAGCTCAGTATCAGCGGGAGGGTTATCCTACGAGCAGTACTTC.

The chain employs TRBV5-1 and TRBJ2-3; TRBD2 agrees at 13 bases. After removal of 3 bases from V and 1 base from J, the junction contained 5 bases not matched to a gene. Germline V gene sequence: CDR1 SGHRS, CDR2 YFSETQ. This CDR3 has 17 residues. This CDR3 reads CASSSLAGGLGTDTQYF. The CDR3 DNA is TGCGCCAGCAGCTCACTAGCGGGGGGGCTCGGCACAGATACGCAGTATTTT.

This chain links TRBV3-1 (or the pseudogene TRBV3-2) with TRBJ1-1; no clear D. Germline-derived CDR1 and CDR2 are LGHDT and YNNKEL (reference sequence). Trimming removed 4 bases from V and 3 bases from J, with 6 bases in between. CDR3 length: 12 amino acids. CDR3 sequence reads: CASSPADTEAFF. CDR3 coding DNA: TGTGCCAGCAGCCCGGCGGACACTGAAGCTTTCTTT.